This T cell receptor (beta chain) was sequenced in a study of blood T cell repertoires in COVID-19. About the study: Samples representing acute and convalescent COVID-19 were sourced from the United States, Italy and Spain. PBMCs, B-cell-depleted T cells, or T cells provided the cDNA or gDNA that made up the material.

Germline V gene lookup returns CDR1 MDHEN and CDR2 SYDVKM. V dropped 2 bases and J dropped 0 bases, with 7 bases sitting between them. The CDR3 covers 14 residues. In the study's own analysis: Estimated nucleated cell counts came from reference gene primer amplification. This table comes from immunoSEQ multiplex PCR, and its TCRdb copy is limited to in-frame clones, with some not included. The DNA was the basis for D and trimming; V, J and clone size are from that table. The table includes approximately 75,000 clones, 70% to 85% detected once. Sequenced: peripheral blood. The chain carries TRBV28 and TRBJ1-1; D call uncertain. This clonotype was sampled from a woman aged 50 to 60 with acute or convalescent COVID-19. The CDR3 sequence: CASSLADMNTEAFF. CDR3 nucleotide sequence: TGTGCCAGCAGTTTAGCGGATATGAACACTGAAGCTTTCTTT.